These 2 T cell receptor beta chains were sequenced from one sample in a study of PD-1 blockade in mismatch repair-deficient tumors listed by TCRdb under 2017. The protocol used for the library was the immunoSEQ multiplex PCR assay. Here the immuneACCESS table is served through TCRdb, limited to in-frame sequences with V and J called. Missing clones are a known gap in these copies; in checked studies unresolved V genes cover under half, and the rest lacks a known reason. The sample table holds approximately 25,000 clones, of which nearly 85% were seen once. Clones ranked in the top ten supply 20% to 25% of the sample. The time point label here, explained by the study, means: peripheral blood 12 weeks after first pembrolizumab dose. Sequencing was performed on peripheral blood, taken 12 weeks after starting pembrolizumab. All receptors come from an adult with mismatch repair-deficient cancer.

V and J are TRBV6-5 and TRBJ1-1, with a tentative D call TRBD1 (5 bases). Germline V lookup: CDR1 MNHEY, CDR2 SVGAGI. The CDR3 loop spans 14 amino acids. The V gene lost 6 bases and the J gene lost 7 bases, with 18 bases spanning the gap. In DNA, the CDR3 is TGTGCCAGCAGGCCATTACAGGTCGCTGGTGAAGCTTTCTTT. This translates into CASRPLQVAGEAFF.

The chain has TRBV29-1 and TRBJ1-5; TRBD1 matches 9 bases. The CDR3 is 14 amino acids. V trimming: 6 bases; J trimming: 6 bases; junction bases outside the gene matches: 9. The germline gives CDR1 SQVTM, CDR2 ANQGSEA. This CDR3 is CSVSTGGKGQPQHF. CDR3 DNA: TGCAGCGTCTCGACAGGGGGAAAGGGTCAGCCCCAGCATTTT.